A selection of T cell receptor beta chains follows, all from one sample in a study of T cell repertoires in cytomegalovirus infection. TCRdb redid the calling of the reads with MiXCR, one entry per CDR3 protein. Here the sample spans 740,000 or so distinct CDR3 sequences, roughly a third being singletons. Sequencing was performed on PBMCs. The receptors here all came from a human donor in good health (CMV status not recorded). Some clones in this sample may be carry-over from other donors' samples. CDR3s include the opening cysteine and the closing phenylalanine or tryptophan. D genes are given only for firm matches. Clone size is given for some rows only: seen once, a few or many times, or a class if the clone is expanded.

V: TRBV7-8
D: NA
J: TRBJ2-7
size: many
CDR3: CASSVGQTAYEQYF
DNA: TGTGCCAGCAGCGTCGGACAGACCGCCTACGAGCAGTACTTC

V: TRBV5-1
D: NA
J: TRBJ2-7
size: NA
CDR3: CASSSLPSGSGDYEQYF
DNA: TGCGCCAGCAGCTCCCTACCCTCCGGCAGCGGAGACTACGAGCAGTACTTC

V: TRBV28
D: NA
J: TRBJ2-5
size: NA
CDR3: CASSPRIRRGETQYF
DNA: TGTGCCAGCAGTCCGAGGATACGAAGAGGGGAGACCCAGTACTTC

V: TRBV6-1
D: NA
J: TRBJ1-6
size: NA
CDR3: CAGSATLYSPLHF
DNA: TGTGCCGGCTCGGCGACCCTTTATTCACCCCTCCACTTT

V: TRBV11-3
D: NA
J: TRBJ1-4
size: NA
CDR3: CASSLVPRRSEKLFF
DNA: TGTGCCAGCAGCTTAGTACCTAGGAGAAGTGAAAAACTGTTTTTT

V: TRBV11-2
D: TRBD2
J: TRBJ2-1
size: NA
CDR3: CASSSSTSGLEQFF
DNA: TGTGCCAGCAGCTCCAGCACTAGCGGCCTCGAGCAGTTCTTC

V: TRBV7-9
D: TRBD1
J: TRBJ2-7
size: NA
CDR3: CASSSDRGGYYEQYF
DNA: TGTGCCAGCAGCTCGGACAGGGGCGGATACTACGAGCAGTACTTC

V: TRBV7-6
D: NA
J: TRBJ2-3
size: NA
CDR3: CASIHASAATDTQYF
DNA: TGTGCCAGCATCCACGCTTCGGCAGCTACAGATACGCAGTATTTT

V: TRBV20-1
D: TRBD2
J: TRBJ2-1
size: NA
CDR3: CSPLGILGTRVSNEQFF
DNA: TGCAGTCCTCTAGGGATTTTGGGGACTAGGGTGTCCAATGAGCAGTTCTTC

V: TRBV2
D: NA
J: TRBJ2-7
size: NA
CDR3: CASSEAPRSSYEQYF
DNA: TGTGCCAGCAGTGAGGCACCCAGGAGCTCCTACGAGCAGTACTTC

V: TRBV11-1
D: NA
J: TRBJ1-6
size: once
CDR3: CASSFQGRNNSPLHF
DNA: TGTGCCAGCAGCTTCCAGGGACGAAATAATTCACCCCTCCACTTT

V: TRBV12-3/TRBV12-4
D: TRBD1
J: TRBJ1-5
size: many
CDR3: CASSRYRDSYQPQHF
DNA: TGTGCCAGCAGCCGCTACCGGGACAGCTATCAGCCCCAGCATTTT

V: TRBV6-1
D: NA
J: TRBJ2-1
size: NA
CDR3: CASPGAKGDEQFF
DNA: TGTGCCAGCCCTGGGGCAAAGGGGGATGAGCAGTTCTTC

V: TRBV7-6
D: TRBD1
J: TRBJ1-2
size: NA
CDR3: CASSFEQGPYGYTF
DNA: TGTGCCAGCAGCTTCGAACAGGGGCCGTATGGCTACACCTTC

V: TRBV5-5
D: NA
J: TRBJ1-1
size: few
CDR3: CASSLESATEAFF
DNA: TGTGCCAGCAGCTTGGAGTCTGCCACTGAAGCTTTCTTT

V: TRBV7-6
D: TRBD1
J: TRBJ2-1
size: NA
CDR3: CASSSGQVQTHGHFF
DNA: TGTGCCAGCAGCTCTGGACAGGTCCAGACACACGGGCACTTCTTC